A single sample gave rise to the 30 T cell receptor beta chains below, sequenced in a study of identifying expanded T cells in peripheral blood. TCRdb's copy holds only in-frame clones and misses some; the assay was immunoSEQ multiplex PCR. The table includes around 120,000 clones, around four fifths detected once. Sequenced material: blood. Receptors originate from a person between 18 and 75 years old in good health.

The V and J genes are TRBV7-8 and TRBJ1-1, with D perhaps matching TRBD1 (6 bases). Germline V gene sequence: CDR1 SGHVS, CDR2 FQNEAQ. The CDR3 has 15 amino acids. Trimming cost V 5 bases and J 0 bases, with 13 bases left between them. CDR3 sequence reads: CASSKRDTLNTEAFF. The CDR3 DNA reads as TGTGCCAGCAGCAAACGGGACACTTTGAACACTGAAGCTTTCTTT.

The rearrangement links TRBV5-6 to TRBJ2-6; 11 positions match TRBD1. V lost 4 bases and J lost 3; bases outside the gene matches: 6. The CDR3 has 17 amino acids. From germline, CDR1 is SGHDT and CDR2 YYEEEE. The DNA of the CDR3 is TGTGCCAGCAGCATATGGACAGGGGGCAATGGGGCCAACGTCCTGACTTTC. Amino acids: CASSIWTGGNGANVLTF.

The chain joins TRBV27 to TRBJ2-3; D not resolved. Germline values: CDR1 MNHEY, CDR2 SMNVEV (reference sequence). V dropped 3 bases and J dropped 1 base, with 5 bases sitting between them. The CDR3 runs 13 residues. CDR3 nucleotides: TGTGCCAGCAGTTTCCCGGGCACAGATACGCAGTATTTT. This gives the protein CASSFPGTDTQYF.

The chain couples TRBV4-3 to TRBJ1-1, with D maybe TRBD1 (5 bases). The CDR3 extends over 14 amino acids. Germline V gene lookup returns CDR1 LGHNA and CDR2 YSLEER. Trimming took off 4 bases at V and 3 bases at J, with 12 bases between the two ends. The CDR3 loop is CASSLGPGDTEAFF. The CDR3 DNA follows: TGCGCCAGCAGCCTTGGGCCGGGGGACACTGAAGCTTTCTTT.

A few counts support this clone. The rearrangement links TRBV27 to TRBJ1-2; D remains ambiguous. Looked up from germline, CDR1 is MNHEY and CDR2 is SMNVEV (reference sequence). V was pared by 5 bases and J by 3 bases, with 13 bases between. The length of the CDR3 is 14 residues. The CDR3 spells CASSRADGDYGYTF. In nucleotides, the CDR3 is TGTGCCAGCAGTCGAGCCGACGGAGACTATGGCTACACCTTC.

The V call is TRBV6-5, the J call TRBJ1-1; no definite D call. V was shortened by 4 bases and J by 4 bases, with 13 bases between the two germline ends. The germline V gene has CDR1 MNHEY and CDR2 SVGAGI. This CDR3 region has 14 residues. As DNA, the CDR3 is TGTGCCAGCAGTTTAGAGGTTTTAAGCACTGAAGCTTTCTTT. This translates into CASSLEVLSTEAFF.

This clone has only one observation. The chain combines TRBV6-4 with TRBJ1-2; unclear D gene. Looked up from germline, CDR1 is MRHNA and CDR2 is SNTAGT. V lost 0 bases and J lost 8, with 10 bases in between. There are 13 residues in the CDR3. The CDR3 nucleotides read TGTGCCAGCAGTGACTCGTCGACGGGCGGCTACACCTTC. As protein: CASSDSSTGGYTF.

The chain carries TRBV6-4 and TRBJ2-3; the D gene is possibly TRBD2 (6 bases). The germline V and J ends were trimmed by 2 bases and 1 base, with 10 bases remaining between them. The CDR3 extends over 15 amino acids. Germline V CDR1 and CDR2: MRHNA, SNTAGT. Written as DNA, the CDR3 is TGTGCCAGCAGTGACCCTGGCGGGGGCACAGATACGCAGTATTTT. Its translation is CASSDPGGGTDTQYF.

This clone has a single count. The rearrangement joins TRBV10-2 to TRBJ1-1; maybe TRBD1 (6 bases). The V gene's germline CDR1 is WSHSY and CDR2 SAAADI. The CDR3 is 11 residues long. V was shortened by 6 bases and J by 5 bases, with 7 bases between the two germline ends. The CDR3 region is CASSQGTEAFF. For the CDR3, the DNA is TGCGCCAGCAGCCAGGGGACTGAAGCTTTCTTT.

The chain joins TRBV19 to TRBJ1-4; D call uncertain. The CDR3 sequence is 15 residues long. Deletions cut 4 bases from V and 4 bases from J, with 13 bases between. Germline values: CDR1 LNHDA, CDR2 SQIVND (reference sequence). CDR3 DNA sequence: TGTGCCAGTAGTAAACTTGGGCGGAGTAATGAAAAACTGTTTTTT. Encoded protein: CASSKLGRSNEKLFF.

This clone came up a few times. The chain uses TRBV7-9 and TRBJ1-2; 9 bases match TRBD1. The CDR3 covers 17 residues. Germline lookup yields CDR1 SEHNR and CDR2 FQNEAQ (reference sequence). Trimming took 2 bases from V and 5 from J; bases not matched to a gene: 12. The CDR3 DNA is TGTGCCAGCAGCTTAACGTCGTCGGGACAGGGTCGTTATGGCTACACCTTC. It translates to CASSLTSSGQGRYGYTF. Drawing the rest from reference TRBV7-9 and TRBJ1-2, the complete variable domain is DTGVSQNPRHKITKRGQNVTFRCDPISEHNRLYWYRQTLGQGPEFLTYFQNEAQLEKSRLLSDRFSAERPKGSFSTLEIQRTEQGDSAMYLCASSLTSSGQGRYGYTFGSGTRLTVV.

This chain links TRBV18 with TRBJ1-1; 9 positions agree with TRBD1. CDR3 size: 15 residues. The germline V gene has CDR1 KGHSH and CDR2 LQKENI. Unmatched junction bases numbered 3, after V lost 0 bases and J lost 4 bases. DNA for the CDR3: TGTGCCAGCTCACCACCGGGACAGGGCCGCACTGAAGCTTTCTTT. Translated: CASSPPGQGRTEAFF. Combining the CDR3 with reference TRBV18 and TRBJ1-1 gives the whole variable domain NAGVMQNPRHLVRRRGQEARLRCSPMKGHSHVYWYRQLPEEGLKFMVYLQKENIIDESGMPKERFSAEFPKEGPSILRIQQVVRGDSAAYFCASSPPGQGRTEAFFGQGTRLTVV.

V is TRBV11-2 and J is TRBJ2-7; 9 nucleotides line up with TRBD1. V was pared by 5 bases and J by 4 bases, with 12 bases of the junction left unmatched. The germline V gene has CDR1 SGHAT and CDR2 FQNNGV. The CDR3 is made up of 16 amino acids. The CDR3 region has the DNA TGTGCCAGCAGCCCACTCCGCCGGGACAGGGCTTACGAGCAGTACTTC. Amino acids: CASSPLRRDRAYEQYF.

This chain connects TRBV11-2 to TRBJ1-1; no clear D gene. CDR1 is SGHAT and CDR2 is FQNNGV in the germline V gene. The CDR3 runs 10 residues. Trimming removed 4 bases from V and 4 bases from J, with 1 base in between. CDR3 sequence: CASSSTEAFF. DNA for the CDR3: TGTGCCAGCAGCTCCACTGAAGCTTTCTTT.

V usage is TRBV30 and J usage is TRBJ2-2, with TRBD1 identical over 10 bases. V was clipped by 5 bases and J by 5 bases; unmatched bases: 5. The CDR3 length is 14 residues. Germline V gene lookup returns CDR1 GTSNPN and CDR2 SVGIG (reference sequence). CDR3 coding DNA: TGTGCCTGGGGCGGGACAGGGGTGACCGGGGAGCTGTTTTTT. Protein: CAWGGTGVTGELFF.

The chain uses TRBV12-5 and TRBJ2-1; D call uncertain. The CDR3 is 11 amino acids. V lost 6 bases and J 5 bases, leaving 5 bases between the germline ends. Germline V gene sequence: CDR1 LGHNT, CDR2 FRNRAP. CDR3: CASGNNNEQFF. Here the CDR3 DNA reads TGTGCTAGTGGCAACAACAATGAGCAGTTCTTC. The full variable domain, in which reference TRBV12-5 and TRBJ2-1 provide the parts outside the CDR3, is DARVTQTPRHKVTEMGQEVTMRCQPILGHNTVFWYRQTMMQGLELLAYFRNRAPLDDSGMPKDRFSAEMPDATLATLKIQPSEPRDSAVYFCASGNNNEQFFGPGTRLTVL.

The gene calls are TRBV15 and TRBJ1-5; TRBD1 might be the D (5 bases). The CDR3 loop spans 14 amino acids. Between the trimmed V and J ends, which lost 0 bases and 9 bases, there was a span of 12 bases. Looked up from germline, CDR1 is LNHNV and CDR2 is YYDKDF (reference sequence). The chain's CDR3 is CATSRDPGGGPQHF. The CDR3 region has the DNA TGTGCCACCAGCAGAGATCCCGGCGGGGGGCCCCAGCATTTT.

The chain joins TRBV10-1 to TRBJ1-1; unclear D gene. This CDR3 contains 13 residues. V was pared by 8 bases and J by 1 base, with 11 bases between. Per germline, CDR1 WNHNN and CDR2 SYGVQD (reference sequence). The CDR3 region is CASLQKGNTEAFF. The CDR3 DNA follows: TGCGCCAGCCTTCAGAAGGGGAACACTGAAGCTTTCTTT.

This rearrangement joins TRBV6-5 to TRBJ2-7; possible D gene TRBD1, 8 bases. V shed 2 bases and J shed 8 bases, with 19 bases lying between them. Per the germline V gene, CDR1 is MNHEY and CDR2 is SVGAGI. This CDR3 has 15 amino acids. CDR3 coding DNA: TGTGCCAGCAGTTACCGAGACAGGGGAGGGTACCAGCAGTACTTC. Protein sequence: CASSYRDRGGYQQYF.

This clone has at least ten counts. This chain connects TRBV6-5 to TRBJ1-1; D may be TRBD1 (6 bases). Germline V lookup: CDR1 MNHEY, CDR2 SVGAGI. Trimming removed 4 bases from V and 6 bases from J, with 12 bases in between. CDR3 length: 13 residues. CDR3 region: CASSLGARAEAFF. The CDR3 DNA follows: TGTGCCAGCAGTTTGGGGGCGCGGGCTGAAGCTTTCTTT.

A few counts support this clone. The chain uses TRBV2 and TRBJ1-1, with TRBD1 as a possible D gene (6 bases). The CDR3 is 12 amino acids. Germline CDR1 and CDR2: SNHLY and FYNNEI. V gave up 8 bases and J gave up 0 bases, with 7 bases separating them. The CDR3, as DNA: TGTGCCAGCGACAGGATGAACACTGAAGCTTTCTTT. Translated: CASDRMNTEAFF.

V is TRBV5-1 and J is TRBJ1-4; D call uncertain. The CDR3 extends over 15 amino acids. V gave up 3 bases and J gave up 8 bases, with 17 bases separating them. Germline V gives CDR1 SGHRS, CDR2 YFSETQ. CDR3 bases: TGCGCCAGCAGCTCTGGGGAGAACCAGCCGGAAAAACTGTTTTTT. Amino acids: CASSSGENQPEKLFF.

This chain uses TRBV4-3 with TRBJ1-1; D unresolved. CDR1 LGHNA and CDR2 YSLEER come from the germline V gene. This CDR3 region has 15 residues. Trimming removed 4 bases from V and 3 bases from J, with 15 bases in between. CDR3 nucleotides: TGCGCCAGCAGCCCCCTCGAGGGTGGGGACACTGAAGCTTTCTTT. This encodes CASSPLEGGDTEAFF.

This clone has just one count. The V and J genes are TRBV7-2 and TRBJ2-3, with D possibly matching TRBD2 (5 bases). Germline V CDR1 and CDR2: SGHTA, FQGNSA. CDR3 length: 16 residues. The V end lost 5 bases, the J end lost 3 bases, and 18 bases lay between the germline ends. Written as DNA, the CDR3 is TGTGCCAGCAGCCCTCCCGGGCGGGTTCAAACAGATACGCAGTATTTT. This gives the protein CASSPPGRVQTDTQYF.

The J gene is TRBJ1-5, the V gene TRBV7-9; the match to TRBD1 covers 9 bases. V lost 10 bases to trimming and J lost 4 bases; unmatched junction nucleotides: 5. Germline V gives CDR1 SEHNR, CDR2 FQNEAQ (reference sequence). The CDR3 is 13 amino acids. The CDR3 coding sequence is TGTGCCACCGGGGGGACAGGGAATCAGCCCCAGCATTTT. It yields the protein CATGGTGNQPQHF. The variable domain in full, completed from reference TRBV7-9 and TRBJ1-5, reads DTGVSQNPRHKITKRGQNVTFRCDPISEHNRLYWYRQTLGQGPEFLTYFQNEAQLEKSRLLSDRFSAERPKGSFSTLEIQRTEQGDSAMYLCATGGTGNQPQHFGDGTRLSIL.

CDR3 in DNA: TGTGCCAGCAGCTCTGGTTACAATGAGCAGTTCTTC. Protein product: CASSSGYNEQFF. The chain is built from TRBV5-6 and TRBJ2-1; the D is unclear. CDR1 and CDR2 from the germline V gene are SGHDT and YYEEEE. The CDR3 has 12 amino acids. The V and J ends lost 3 bases and 4 bases respectively, with 5 bases between them. Drawing the rest from reference TRBV5-6 and TRBJ2-1, the complete variable domain is DAGVTQSPTHLIKTRGQQVTLRCSPKSGHDTVSWYQQALGQGPQFIFQYYEEEERQRGNFPDRFSGHQFPNYSSELNVNALLLGDSALYLCASSSGYNEQFFGPGTRLTVL.

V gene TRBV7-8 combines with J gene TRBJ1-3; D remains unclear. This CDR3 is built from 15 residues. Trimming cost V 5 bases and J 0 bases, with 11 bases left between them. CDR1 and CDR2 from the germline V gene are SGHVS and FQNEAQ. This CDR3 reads CASSLGLSSGNTIYF. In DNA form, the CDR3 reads TGTGCCAGCAGCCTGGGCCTGAGCTCTGGAAACACCATATATTTT.

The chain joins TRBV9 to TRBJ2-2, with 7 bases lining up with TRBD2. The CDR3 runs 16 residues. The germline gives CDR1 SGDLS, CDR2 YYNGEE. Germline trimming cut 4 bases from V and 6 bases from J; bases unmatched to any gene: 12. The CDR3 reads CASSSPRGGGPGELFF. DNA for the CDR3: TGTGCCAGCAGCTCACCGCGGGGCGGGGGACCCGGGGAGCTGTTTTTT.

CDR3 nucleotide sequence: TGTGCCAGCGATGGGACGGAGCGAAACACTGAAGCTTTCTTT. This encodes CASDGTERNTEAFF. V gene TRBV13 combines with J gene TRBJ1-1; maybe TRBD1 (5 bases). V shed 8 bases and J shed 2 bases, with 15 bases lying between them. The length of the CDR3 is 14 residues. Germline assignment: CDR1 PRHDT and CDR2 FYEKMQ (reference sequence).

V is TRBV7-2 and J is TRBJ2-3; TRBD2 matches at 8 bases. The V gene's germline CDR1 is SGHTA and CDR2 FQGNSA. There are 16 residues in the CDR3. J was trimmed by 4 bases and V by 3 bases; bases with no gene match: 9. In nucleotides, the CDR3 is TGTGCCAGCAGCTTGGGACTAGGAGTGGGTGCAGATACGCAGTATTTT. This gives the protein CASSLGLGVGADTQYF.